This T cell receptor beta chain was identified in a study of blood T cell repertoires in COVID-19. Study information: Spain, Italy and the United States supplied samples that represented acute and convalescent COVID-19. Nucleic acid was either cDNA or gDNA, and it came from T cells, B-cell-depleted T cells, or PBMCs.

V dropped 5 bases and J dropped 4; count of bases not matched to a gene: 6. The germline V gene encodes CDR1 MNHEY and CDR2 SVGAGI. The CDR3 consists of 15 residues. Authors' analysis steps: By means of reference gene primer amplification, nucleated cell counts were estimated. Using immunoSEQ multiplex PCR, the repertoire was profiled, and TCRdb retains in-frame clones only, with some absent. V, J and clone size are taken as reported in that table, and D and trimming were inferred from the DNA itself. The sample lists nearly 350,000 clones, over 70% occurring once. The chain employs TRBV6-5 and TRBJ2-2, with TRBD1 matching over 8 bases. Sample: peripheral blood. The source of this sequence is a man aged 25-45 years with active or convalescent COVID-19. CDR3 protein: CASSRGQGPTGELFF. The CDR3 DNA reads TGTGCCAGCAGTCGTGGACAGGGACCCACCGGGGAGCTGTTTTTT.